Listed below are T cell receptor beta chains from one sample, sequenced in a study of cytomegalovirus exposure and HLA in healthy donors. TCRdb keeps only in-frame clones here, not all; method: immunoSEQ multiplex PCR. The sample holds some 180,000 clones, 86% seen once. The sequencing sample was made of PBMCs. The receptor source for this set is a man aged 25 to 40 in good health and CMV-seropositive. The conserved cysteine and the conserved F or W are not part of the CDR3 here. A D gene is named only where the DNA matches it firmly. Part of the rows lack a size; the others show once, few, many or a class for expanded clones.

TRBV5-6	once	-	ASNKRWGTNEKLF
TRBV7-9	-	-	ASSFSGKETQY
TRBV7-2	-	-	ASSFRGYNYEQY
TRBV7-3	-	TRBD1	ASSLTTTGAGELF
TRBV5-1	-	TRBD1	ASSLHGRGQVETQY
TRBV5-1	-	TRBD1	ASSWITAGTGTETQY
TRBV5-6	-	-	ASSFGRKRYEQY
TRBV13	few	TRBD1	ASSLSGQALYGYT
TRBV7-2	-	-	ASSLTHTTLAKNIQY
TRBV6-1	-	-	ASTPIGWKYGYT
TRBV11-2	-	-	ASSHVAGTDTQY
TRBV27	-	-	ASIDGAGRRNTEAF
TRBV14	-	-	ASSQSDYAFDTQY
TRBV7-6	-	-	ASSLAPGENNEQF
TRBV6-4	-	-	ASRPLLSGEQY
TRBV27	-	TRBD2	ASSFGGGRSNTGELF
TRBV19	-	TRBD1	ASTKSGTEGYNEQF
TRBV18	-	TRBD1	ASTRDSSYNEQF
TRBV9	-	-	ASSVDGQVDFNEKLF
TRBV7-2	-	TRBD2	ASSILAGSSGANVLT
TRBV7-2	-	TRBD1	ASSLTGGGRNEQY
TRBV19	-	TRBD1	ASSKGQGAH
TRBV11-2	-	TRBD1	ASSRQGYGYT
TRBV27	-	-	ASSLPHLGDTQY
TRBV9	-	-	ASSSPEDLYSGNTIY
TRBV7-9	-	-	ASSIEQGLDNEQF
TRBV14	-	TRBD2	ASSPRLAGVQETQY
TRBV29-1	-	-	SVGVPNTEAF
TRBV30	-	-	AWNRGTAWSLLH
TRBV20-1	-	TRBD1	SAYRGYGYT
TRBV7-2	once	-	ASSRRVDNSPLH
TRBV9	once	-	AVWTESSQETQY